This T cell receptor (beta chain) originates from a study of OX40 agonist ivuxolimab in advanced cancers. Study context: Patients with hepatocellular carcinoma, melanoma, renal cell or head and neck cancer made up the dose-escalation patients. Whole-study results and caveats: Normalized T-cell clonal expansion was also low in some nonresponders.

Only in-frame clones appear in the TCRdb table, and some are missing; sequencing was by immunoSEQ multiplex PCR. Here the sample spans roughly 51,000 clones, roughly 91% being singletons. On this clone itself: Its antigen is not identified.

The CDR3 sequence is 14 residues long. Germline loops: CDR1 LNHNV, CDR2 YYDKDF (reference sequence). The germline V and J ends were trimmed by 1 base and 1 base, with 4 bases remaining between them. The input for sequencing was CD4+ or CD8+ T cells sorted from blood, taken in a trial of the OX40 agonist ivuxolimab. This chain links TRBV15 with TRBJ2-2, with unresolved D. This TCR was recovered from an adult with an advanced solid tumor such as melanoma, head and neck, liver or kidney cancer. As DNA, the CDR3 is TGTGCCACCAGCAGAGCCCGGAACACCGGGGAGCTGTTTTTT. Translated, it gives CATSRARNTGELFF.